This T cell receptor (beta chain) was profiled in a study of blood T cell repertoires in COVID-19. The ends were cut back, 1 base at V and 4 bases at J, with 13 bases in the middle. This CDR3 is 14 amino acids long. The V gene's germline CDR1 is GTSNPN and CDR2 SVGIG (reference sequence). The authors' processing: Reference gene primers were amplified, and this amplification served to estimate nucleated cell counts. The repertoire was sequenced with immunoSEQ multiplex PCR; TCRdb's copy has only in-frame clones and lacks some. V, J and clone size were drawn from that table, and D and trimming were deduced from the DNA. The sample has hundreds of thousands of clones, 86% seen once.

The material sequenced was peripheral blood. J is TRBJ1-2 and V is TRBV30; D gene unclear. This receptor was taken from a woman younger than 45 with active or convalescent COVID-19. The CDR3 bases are TGTGCCTGGAGTGATCACAGAGCGGGCTATGGCTACACCTTC. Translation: CAWSDHRAGYGYTF.